This TCR beta chain was observed in a study of T cells in Graves' hyperthyroidism and ophthalmopathy (dated by TCRdb to about 2019). Concerning the study at large: Peripheral blood samples were taken at the time of initial diagnosis, prior to any treatment. Prospective prediction of ophthalmopathy was tested in an independent validation cohort consisting of roughly 19 hyperthyroidism patients and around 16 patients who later progressed to ophthalmopathy. The paper reports TCR Vbeta CDR3 sequencing of roughly 140 peripheral blood samples: fewer than 50 ophthalmopathy, about 75 hyperthyroidism and around 17 progressor patients. The 100 discovery patients were randomly split 7:3 into training and test sets. Once sampling was done, hyperthyroidism patients were given methimazole at a starting dose of 30 mg daily, whereas ophthalmopathy patients were given high-dose intravenous methylprednisolone. A discovery cohort of 95 to 100 patients, about 44 with Graves' ophthalmopathy and 57 with stable Graves' hyperthyroidism, was used to find distinguishing TCR V-J signatures. The study also compared thyroid tissue and blood T-cell repertoires from 5 to 7 Graves' hyperthyroidism patients. What the work shows at the level of the full study, not this receptor alone: No statistical method was used to set the sample size in advance, and investigators knew the group allocation. In validation, the model predicted progression to ophthalmopathy with around 71% sensitivity and about 73% specificity, a median of approximately 6.5 months before onset. A model built on a 13 V-J signature distinguished ophthalmopathy from stable hyperthyroidism, reaching over 85% sensitivity and around 82% specificity in cross-validation and 80%/75% in testing. Most expanded thyroid clonotypes (frequency above 0.001) were also found in blood, which suggests that blood repertoires may mirror thyroid immune responses.

Stable Graves' hyperthyroidism was defined as the absence of progression to ophthalmopathy over 18 months of follow-up. The hyperthyroidism patients were between 18 and 65 years old and newly diagnosed, with a disease duration of less than 2 months. Patients with uncontrolled infections, other autoimmune diseases, pregnancy or lactation were excluded. Diagnoses relied on clinical symptoms, serum thyroxine and TRAb, thyroid ultrasound and orbital computed tomography. Ficoll-Paque density gradient centrifugation was used to isolate PBMCs from about 10 ml of fresh peripheral blood. Total RNA was extracted with Trizol reagent, and quality was checked on an Agilent 2100 Bioanalyzer. A word on this clonotype: Its antigen remains unidentified. No much larger clone is present one base from it, and per-base qualities are unavailable.

Spanning cysteine to phenylalanine, the CDR3 consists of 14 amino acids. The DNA shown is the 42-base CDR3, in frame from base 1. V gives up 6 bases and J gives up 2 bases, and the segment between their germline ends measures 10 bases. The germline V gene (reference sequence) supplies CDR1 MNHEY and CDR2 SMNVEV. TCR beta CDR3 regions were amplified from RNA transcripts. For the first round of RT-PCR on the TCR CDR3, the HTBI primer set was used together with the Qiagen OneStep RT-PCR kit. Libraries were constructed in a second round of multiplex PCR, after which size selection and purification were performed. The libraries were sequenced on an Illumina HiSeq2000 using paired-end 100 bp reads. The authors processed their data as follows. SOAPnuke was used to process the raw data, with reads discarded if the reads contained adapters or uncalled bases, had a mean Phred below 15, or lacked an exact constant-primer or identifier match. High-quality paired reads were merged with COPE v1.2.5, and unique nucleotide sequences were defined as clonotypes. Clonotypes were aligned to IMGT TRBV, TRBD and TRBJ reference segments using MiTCR v1.1. Analysis was restricted to V-J combinations with a frequency above 0.0001, which covered roughly 99% of repertoires. The TCS score was defined as the ratio of F50 (clonal expansion) to E x V (chaos), calculated using BLOSUM62-based TCRdist between CDR3 peptides within each V-J. Welch's t-statistics and random forest reduced approximately 520 V-J features to roughly 13, which were used in a naive Bayes classifier (R e1071). TCRdb trimmed the raw reads at Q25, called clones with MiXCR and kept productive beta chains. Merged by CDR3 protein, the rows form single entries marked with the most common genes and DNA. These V and J calls are TCRdb output, not the study's own analysis. For this sample the table gives more than 500,000 distinct CDR3 sequences, of which 14% were detected only once. The ten biggest clones cover about 15% of the sample.

The chain is assembled from TRBV27 and TRBJ2-2, and TRBD2 may be the D gene, going by 5 matching bases. This receptor was taken from a woman between 40 and 55 years old with Graves' hyperthyroidism. Sequencing was done on a sample of blood. This receptor has the CDR3 CASRFGLNTGELFF. The DNA sequence is as follows: TGTGCCAGCAGGTTCGGACTTAACACCGGGGAGCTGTTTTTT.